The text below deals with one TCR beta chain. What it binds is not known. These data are taken from a study of cytomegalovirus exposure and HLA in healthy donors. The PCR made use of 60 Vbeta and 13 Jbeta primers. Only in-frame clones appear in the TCRdb table, and some are missing; sequencing was by immunoSEQ multiplex PCR. Of under 150,000 clones in the sample, around 80% were seen once. The CDR3 extends over 13 amino acids. V lost 6 bases, J lost 4 bases, and 1 base stayed unmatched. From germline, CDR1 is KGHSH and CDR2 LQKENI. The study, taken as a whole, reports: Researchers reported that a few CMV-associated chains were confirmed in vitro as CMV antigen-specific. Rarity marked most TCR sequences, yet some public TCRs occurred in many donors. The listing of about 150 TCR beta chains classed them as cytomegalovirus-associated.

This chain uses TRBV18 with TRBJ2-7, with 12 positions matching TRBD2. Sequencing was done on a sample of PBMCs. This sequence originates from a woman aged 45 to 65 in good health and CMV-seronegative. Written as DNA, the CDR3 is TGTGCCAGCTCGGGGACTAGCGGGTACGAGCAGTACGTC. The encoded protein is CASSGTSGYEQYV.